Below, one T cell receptor (beta chain) is given with its context. Only in-frame clones appear in the TCRdb table, and some are missing; sequencing was by immunoSEQ multiplex PCR. The table lists 60,000 to 75,000 clones, approximately 95% of them singletons. The sample is drawn from a study of human thymus T cells. The study used thymus tissue resected during corrective heart surgery. All donors were healthy Finnish infants who were undergoing corrective surgery to treat congenital heart defects. Specimen: thymus tissue. The receptor's source is a girl in the first two years of life with a congenital heart defect but otherwise immunologically healthy.

CDR3 sequence reads: CASSLEDSYGYTF. The CDR3 region has the DNA TGTGCCAGCAGCCTGGAGGACAGCTATGGCTACACCTTC. This chain uses TRBV5-6 with TRBJ1-2, with a tentative D call TRBD1 (6 bases). The V end was cut by 4 bases, the J end by 4 bases, with 11 bases between. The CDR3 spans 13 residues. The germline V gene encodes CDR1 SGHDT and CDR2 YYEEEE.